Shown below are 7 T cell receptor beta chains from a single sample sequenced in a study of pediatric ulcerative colitis (dated by TCRdb to between 2018 and 2021). Library creation used the immunoSEQ multiplex PCR assay. This is the immuneACCESS table as TCRdb keeps it, with only in-frame sequences that have V and J called. A part of the clones is gone; compared with another copy, unresolved V genes explain less than half, and the rest is unexplained. The sample table records 30,000 or so clones; approximately 78% of these occur just once. Together, the top ten hold approximately 1% of the sample. During colonoscopy, one to two pinch biopsies were obtained from the rectum for research. Sequenced input: gut tissue. The receptors were sampled from a boy aged 10-17 years with mild ulcerative colitis.

This clone has a handful of counts. The chain joins TRBV2 to TRBJ1-6; a weak D match, TRBD1 (5 bases). The CDR3 spans 13 residues. Germline CDR1 and CDR2: SNHLY and FYNNEI. Trimming shortened V by 6 bases and J by 10 bases, and 13 bases separated the two germline ends. In DNA form, the CDR3 reads TGTGCCAGCAGCAGCGGCAGGGACTCACCCCTCCACTTT. Translation: CASSSGRDSPLHF.

The chain links TRBV7-8 to TRBJ2-5; TRBD1 matches 7 bases. Trimming at V came to 1 base and at J to 5 bases, leaving 4 bases not matched to a gene. The germline CDR1 and CDR2 sequences are SGHVS and FQNEAQ. The length of the CDR3 is 14 residues. The CDR3 sequence: CASSLGQGWETQYF. The CDR3 coding sequence is TGTGCCAGCAGCTTAGGACAGGGCTGGGAGACCCAGTACTTC.

The chain uses TRBV5-6 and TRBJ2-4; TRBD2 might be the D (6 bases). Germline V CDR1 and CDR2: SGHDT, YYEEEE. CDR3 length: 11 residues. V lost 3 bases to trimming and J lost 13 bases, with 11 bases between them. The CDR3 reads CASSSEGPQYF. CDR3 nucleotides: TGTGCCAGCAGCTCGGAGGGGCCCCAGTACTTC.

The sample holds a few counts of this clone. The chain combines TRBV9 with TRBJ2-3; 11 bases align to TRBD2. CDR1 is SGDLS and CDR2 is YYNGEE in the germline V gene. This CDR3 spans 20 amino acids. Trimming took 3 bases from V and 6 from J; bases not matched to a gene: 21. The CDR3 reads CASSARPGSLAGGYEDTQYF. CDR3 bases: TGTGCCAGCAGCGCGCGGCCTGGTAGCCTAGCGGGGGGCTATGAGGATACGCAGTATTTT.

V is TRBV30 and J is TRBJ2-3; TRBD2 matches 9 bases. V lost 3 bases to trimming and J lost 13 bases; unmatched junction nucleotides: 14. The CDR3 covers 14 residues. From germline, CDR1 is GTSNPN and CDR2 SVGIG (reference sequence). CDR3 sequence reads: CAWRPGLAGLIKYF. The CDR3, as DNA: TGTGCCTGGAGGCCGGGACTAGCAGGTCTAATCAAGTATTTT.

The chain couples TRBV4-1 to TRBJ1-5, with TRBD1 matching over 8 bases. V shed 1 base, J shed 4 bases, and the junction held 6 bases outside the gene matches. The CDR3 is made up of 16 amino acids. The germline gives CDR1 MGHRA, CDR2 YSYEKL. In nucleotides, the CDR3 is TGCGCCAGCAGCCAAGTATGGACAGGGTGGAATCAGCCCCAGCATTTT. Translating gives CASSQVWTGWNQPQHF.

The chain uses TRBV4-1 and TRBJ1-2, with no clear D. V was pared by 1 base and J by 0 bases, with 9 bases between. Germline V CDR1 and CDR2: MGHRA, YSYEKL. This CDR3 has 15 amino acids. CDR3 protein: CASSQVTHSNYGYTF. CDR3 bases: TGCGCCAGCAGCCAAGTTACACATTCTAACTATGGCTACACCTTC.